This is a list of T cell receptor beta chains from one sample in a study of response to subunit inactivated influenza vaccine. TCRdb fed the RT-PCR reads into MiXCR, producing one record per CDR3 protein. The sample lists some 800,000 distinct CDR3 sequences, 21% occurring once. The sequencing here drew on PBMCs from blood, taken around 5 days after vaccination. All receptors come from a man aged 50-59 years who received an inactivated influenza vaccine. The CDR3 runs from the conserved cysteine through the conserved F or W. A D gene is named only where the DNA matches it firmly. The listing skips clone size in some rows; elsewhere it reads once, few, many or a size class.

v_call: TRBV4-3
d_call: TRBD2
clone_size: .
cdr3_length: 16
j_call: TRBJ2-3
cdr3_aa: CASSQILAGGPDTQYF
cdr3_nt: TGCGCCAGCAGCCAAATACTAGCGGGGGGGCCAGATACGCAGTATTTT

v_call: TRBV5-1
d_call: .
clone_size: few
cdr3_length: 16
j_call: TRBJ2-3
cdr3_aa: CASSLAAVSLGDTQYF
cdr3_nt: TGCGCCAGCAGCTTGGCCGCGGTCAGCCTGGGAGATACGCAGTATTTT

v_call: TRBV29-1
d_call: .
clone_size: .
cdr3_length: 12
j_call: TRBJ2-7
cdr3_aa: CSVGFNSYEQYF
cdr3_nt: TGCAGCGTTGGTTTCAACTCCTACGAGCAGTACTTC

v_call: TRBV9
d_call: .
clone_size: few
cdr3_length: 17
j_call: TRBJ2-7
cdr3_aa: CASSSPLGLPFSYEQYF
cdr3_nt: TGTGCCAGCAGCTCCCCACTCGGACTCCCGTTCTCCTACGAGCAGTACTTC

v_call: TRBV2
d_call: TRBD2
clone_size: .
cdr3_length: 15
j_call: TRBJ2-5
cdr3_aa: CASSLSNSGQETQYF
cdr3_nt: TGTGCCAGCAGTTTGTCGAATAGCGGGCAAGAGACCCAGTACTTC

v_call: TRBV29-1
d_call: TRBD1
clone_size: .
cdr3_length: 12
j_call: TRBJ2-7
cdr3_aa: CSVGDRTYEQYF
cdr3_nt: TGCAGCGTTGGGGACAGAACCTACGAGCAGTACTTC

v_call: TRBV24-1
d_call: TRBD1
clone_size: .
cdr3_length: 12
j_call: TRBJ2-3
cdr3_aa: CATSEGQGPVNF
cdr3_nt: TGTGCCACCAGTGAGGGACAGGGACCCGTGAATTTT

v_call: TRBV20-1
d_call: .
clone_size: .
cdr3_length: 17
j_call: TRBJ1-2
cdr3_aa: CSARDRSALRKVGGYTF
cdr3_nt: TGCAGTGCTAGAGATCGTTCGGCCCTCCGGAAGGTGGGTGGCTACACCTTC

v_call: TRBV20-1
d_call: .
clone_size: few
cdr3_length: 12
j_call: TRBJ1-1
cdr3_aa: CSARGDATEAFF
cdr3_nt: TGCAGTGCAAGAGGGGATGCCACTGAAGCTTTCTTT

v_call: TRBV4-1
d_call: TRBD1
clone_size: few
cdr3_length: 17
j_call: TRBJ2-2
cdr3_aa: CASSQSGQGGSAGELFF
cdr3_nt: TGCGCCAGCAGCCAATCCGGACAGGGGGGATCGGCCGGGGAGCTGTTTTTT

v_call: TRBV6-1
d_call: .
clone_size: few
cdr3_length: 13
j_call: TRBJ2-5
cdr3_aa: CASSEGRRETQYF
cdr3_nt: TGTGCCAGCAGTGAAGGGAGGCGAGAGACCCAGTACTTC

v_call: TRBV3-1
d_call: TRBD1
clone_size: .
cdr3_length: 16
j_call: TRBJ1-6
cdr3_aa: CASSQAGTGNGSPLHF
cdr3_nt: TGTGCCAGCAGCCAAGCAGGGACAGGGAATGGTTCACCCCTCCACTTT

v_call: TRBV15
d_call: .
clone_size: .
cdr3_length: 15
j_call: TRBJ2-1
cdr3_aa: CATSTLGTFYNEQFF
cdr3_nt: TGTGCCACCAGCACCCTGGGGACATTCTACAATGAGCAGTTCTTC

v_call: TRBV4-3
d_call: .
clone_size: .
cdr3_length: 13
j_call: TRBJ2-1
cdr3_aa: CASSRTTSREQFF
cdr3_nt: TGCGCCAGCAGCCGCACCACTAGTCGTGAGCAGTTCTTC

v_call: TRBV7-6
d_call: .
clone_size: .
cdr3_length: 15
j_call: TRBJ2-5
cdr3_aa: CASSFASDHKETQYF
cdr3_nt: TGTGCCAGCAGCTTTGCGAGCGATCACAAAGAGACCCAGTACTTC

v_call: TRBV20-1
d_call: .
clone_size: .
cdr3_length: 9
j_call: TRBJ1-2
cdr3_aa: CSASYGYTF
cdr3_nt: TGCAGTGCTAGCTACGGCTACACCTTC